The sequence of this T cell receptor beta chain was determined in a study of blood T cells in healthy people across ages. In the study overall: Capture via template switching afforded approximately one barcoded beta molecule per two T cells.

This clonotype was counted at least ten times. A second PCR of about 6 to 11 cycles used a sample-barcoded 5' primer and a J-beta primer mix. TCRdb called the 5' RACE reads again in MiXCR, with one record for every CDR3 protein. The table includes about 1.6 million distinct CDR3 sequences, about 35% detected once. V lost 4 bases to trimming and J lost 5 bases, with 5 bases between them. The CDR3 spans 10 residues. CDR1 is SQVTM, CDR2 ANQGSEA, per germline. Total RNA extracted from each sample amounted to at least 5.5 micrograms. Sample: blood. The chain has TRBV29-1 and TRBJ2-5; D uncertain. The sequence was collected from a woman between 25 and 40 years old in good health. DNA for the CDR3: TGCAGCGTTGCGGTTGAGACCCAGTACTTC. It encodes CSVAVETQYF.